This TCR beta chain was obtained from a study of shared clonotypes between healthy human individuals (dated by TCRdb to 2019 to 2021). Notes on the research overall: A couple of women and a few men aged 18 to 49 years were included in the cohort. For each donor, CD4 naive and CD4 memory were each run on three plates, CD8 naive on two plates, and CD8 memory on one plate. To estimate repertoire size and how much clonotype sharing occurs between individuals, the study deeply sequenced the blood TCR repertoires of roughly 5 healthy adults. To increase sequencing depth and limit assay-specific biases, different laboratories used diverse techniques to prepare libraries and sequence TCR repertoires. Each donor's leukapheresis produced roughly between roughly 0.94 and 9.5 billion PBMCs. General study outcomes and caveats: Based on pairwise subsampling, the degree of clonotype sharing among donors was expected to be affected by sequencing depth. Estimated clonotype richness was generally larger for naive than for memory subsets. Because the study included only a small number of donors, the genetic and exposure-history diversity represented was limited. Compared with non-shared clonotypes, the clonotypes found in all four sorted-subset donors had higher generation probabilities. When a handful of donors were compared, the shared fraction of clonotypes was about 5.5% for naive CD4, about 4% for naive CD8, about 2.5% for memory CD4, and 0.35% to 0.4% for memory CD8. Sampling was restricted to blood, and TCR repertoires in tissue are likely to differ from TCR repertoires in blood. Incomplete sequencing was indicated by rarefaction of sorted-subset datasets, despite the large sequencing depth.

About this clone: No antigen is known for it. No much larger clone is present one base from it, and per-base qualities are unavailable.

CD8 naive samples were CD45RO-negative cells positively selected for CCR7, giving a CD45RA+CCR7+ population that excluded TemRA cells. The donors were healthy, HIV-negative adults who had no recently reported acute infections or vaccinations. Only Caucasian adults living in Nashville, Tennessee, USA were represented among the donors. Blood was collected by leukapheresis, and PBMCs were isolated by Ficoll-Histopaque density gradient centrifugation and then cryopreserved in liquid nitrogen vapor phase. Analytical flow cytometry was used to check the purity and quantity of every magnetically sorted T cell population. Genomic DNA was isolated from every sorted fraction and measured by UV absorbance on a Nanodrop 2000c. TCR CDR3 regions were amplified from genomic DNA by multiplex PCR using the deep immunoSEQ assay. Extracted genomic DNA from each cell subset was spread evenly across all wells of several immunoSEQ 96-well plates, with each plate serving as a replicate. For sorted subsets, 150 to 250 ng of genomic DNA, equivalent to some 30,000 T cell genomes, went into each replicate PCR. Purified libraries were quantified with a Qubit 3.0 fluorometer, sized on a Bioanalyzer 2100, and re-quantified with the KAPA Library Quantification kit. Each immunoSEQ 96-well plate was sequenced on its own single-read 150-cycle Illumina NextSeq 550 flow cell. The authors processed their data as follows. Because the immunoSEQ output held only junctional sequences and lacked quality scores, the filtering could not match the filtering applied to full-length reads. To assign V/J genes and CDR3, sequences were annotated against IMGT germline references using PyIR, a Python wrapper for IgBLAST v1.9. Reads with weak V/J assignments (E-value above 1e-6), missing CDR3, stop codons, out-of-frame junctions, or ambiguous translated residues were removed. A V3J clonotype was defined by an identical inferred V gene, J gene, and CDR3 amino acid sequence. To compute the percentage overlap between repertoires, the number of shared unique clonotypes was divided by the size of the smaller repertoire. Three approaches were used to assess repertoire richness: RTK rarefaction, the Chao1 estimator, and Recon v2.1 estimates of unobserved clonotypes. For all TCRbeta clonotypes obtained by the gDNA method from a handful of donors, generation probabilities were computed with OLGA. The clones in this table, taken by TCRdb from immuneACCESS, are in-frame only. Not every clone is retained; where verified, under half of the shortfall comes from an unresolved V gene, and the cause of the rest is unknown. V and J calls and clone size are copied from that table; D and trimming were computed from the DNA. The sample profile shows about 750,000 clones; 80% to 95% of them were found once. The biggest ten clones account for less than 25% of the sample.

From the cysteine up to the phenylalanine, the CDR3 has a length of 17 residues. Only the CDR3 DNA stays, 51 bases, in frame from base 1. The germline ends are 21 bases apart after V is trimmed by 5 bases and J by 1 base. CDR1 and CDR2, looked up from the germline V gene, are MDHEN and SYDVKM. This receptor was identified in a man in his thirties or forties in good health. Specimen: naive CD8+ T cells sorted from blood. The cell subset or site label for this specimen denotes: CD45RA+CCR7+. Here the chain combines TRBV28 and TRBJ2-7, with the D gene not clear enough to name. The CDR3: CASSPRWVGVKSYEQYF. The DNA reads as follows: TGTGCCAGCAGTCCCCGATGGGTCGGTGTCAAATCCTACGAGCAGTACTTC. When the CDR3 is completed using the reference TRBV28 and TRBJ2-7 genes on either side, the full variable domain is DVKVTQSSRYLVKRTGEKVFLECVQDMDHENMFWYRQDPGLGLRLIYFSYDVKMKEKGDIPEGYSVSREKKERFSLILESASTNQTSMYLCASSPRWVGVKSYEQYFGPGTRLTVT.